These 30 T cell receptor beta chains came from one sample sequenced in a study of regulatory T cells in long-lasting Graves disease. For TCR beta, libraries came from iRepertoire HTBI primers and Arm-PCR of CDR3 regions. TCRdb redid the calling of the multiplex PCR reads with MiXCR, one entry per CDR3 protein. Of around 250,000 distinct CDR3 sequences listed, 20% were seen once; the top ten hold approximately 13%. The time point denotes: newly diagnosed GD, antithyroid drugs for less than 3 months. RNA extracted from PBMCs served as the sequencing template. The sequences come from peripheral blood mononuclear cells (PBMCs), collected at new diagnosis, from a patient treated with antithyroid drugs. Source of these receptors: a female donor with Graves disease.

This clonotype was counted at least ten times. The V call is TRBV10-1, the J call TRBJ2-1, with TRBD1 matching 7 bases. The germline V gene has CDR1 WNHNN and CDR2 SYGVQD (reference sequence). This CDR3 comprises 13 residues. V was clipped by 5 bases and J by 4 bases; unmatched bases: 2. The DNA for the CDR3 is TGCGCCAGCAGTCCAGGGGGTTACAATGAGCAGTTCTTC. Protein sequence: CASSPGGYNEQFF.

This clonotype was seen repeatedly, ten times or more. The CDR3 is CSPLRTGSYNEQFF. The CDR3 region has the DNA TGCAGTCCCTTGCGGACAGGTTCCTACAATGAGCAGTTCTTC. V gene TRBV20-1 combines with J gene TRBJ2-1, with 7 bases lining up with TRBD1. The germline gives CDR1 DFQATT, CDR2 SNEGSKA (reference sequence). This CDR3 is built from 14 residues. V trimming: 8 bases; J trimming: 1 base; junction bases outside the gene matches: 8.

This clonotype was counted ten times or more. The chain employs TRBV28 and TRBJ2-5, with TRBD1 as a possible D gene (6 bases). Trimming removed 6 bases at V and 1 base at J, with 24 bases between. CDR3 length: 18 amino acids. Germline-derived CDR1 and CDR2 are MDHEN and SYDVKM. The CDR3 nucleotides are TGTGCCAGCAGCCGGACAGTTGGGCGAGGAATGAGCCAAGAGACCCAGTACTTC. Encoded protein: CASSRTVGRGMSQETQYF. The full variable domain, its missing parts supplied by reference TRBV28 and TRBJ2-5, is DVKVTQSSRYLVKRTGEKVFLECVQDMDHENMFWYRQDPGLGLRLIYFSYDVKMKEKGDIPEGYSVSREKKERFSLILESASTNQTSMYLCASSRTVGRGMSQETQYFGPGTRLLVL.

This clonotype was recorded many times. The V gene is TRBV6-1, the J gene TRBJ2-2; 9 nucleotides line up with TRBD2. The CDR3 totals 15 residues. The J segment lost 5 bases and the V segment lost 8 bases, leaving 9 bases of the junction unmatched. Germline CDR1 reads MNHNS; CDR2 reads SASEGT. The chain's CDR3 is CASRPWAGGTGELFF. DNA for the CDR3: TGTGCCAGCCGACCCTGGGCGGGAGGGACCGGGGAGCTGTTTTTT.

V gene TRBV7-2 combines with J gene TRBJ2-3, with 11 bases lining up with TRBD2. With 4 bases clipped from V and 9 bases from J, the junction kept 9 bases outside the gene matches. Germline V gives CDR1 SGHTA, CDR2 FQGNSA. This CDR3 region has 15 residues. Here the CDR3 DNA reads TGTGCCAGCAGCTGGTTAGCGGGGGGGCAGAACACGCAGTATTTT. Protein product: CASSWLAGGQNTQYF.

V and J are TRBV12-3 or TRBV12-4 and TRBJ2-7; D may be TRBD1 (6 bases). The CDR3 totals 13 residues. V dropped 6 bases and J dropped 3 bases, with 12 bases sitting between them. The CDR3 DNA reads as TGTGCCAGCAGGAAAACAGGGATCTACGAGCAGTACTTC. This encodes CASRKTGIYEQYF.

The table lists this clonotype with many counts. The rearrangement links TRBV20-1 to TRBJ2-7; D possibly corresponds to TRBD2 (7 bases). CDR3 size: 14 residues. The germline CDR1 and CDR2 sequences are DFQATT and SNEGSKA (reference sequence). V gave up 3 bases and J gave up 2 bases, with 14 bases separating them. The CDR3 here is CSASGGGRAYEQYF. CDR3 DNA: TGCAGTGCTAGTGGGGGGGGCCGTGCCTACGAGCAGTACTTC.

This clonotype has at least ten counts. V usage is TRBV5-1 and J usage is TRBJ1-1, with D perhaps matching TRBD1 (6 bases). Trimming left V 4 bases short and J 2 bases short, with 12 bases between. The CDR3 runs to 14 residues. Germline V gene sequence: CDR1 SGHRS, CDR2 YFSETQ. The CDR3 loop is CASSIRGINTEAFF. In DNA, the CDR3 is TGCGCCAGCAGCATCAGGGGAATTAACACTGAAGCTTTCTTT.

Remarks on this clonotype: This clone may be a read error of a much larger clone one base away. The DNA of the CDR3 is TGTGCCAGCAGAGGACAGGGGAGAAACACCATATATTTT. The encoded protein is CASRGQGRNTIYF. The rearrangement joins TRBV11-3 to TRBJ1-3, with 9 bases lining up with TRBD1. Trimming cost V 6 bases and J 5 bases; bases outside gene matches: 2. Germline-derived CDR1 and CDR2 are SGHNT and YENEEA. The CDR3 loop spans 13 amino acids. The full variable domain, in which reference TRBV11-3 and TRBJ1-3 provide the parts outside the CDR3, is EAGVVQSPRYKIIEKKQPVAFWCNPISGHNTLYWYLQNLGQGPELLIRYENEEAVDDSQLPKDRFSAERLKGVDSTLKIQPAELGDSAVYLCASRGQGRNTIYFGEGSWLTVV.

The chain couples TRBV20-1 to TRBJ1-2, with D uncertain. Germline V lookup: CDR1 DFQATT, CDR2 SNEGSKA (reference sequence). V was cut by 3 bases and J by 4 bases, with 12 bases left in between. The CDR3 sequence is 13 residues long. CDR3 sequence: CSASSSSSYGYTF. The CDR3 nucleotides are TGCAGTGCTAGTTCCTCGTCGAGCTATGGCTACACCTTC.

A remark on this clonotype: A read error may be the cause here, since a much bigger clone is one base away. The CDR3 DNA reads TGTGCCAGCAGCTCTTCAGGGGGCGGTGAAAAACTGTTTTTT. Its translation is CASSSSGGGEKLFF. This sequence joins TRBV7-3 and TRBJ1-4; 8 positions agree with TRBD1. This CDR3 comprises 14 residues. V dropped 4 bases and J dropped 7; count of bases not matched to a gene: 5. Germline CDR1 reads SGHTA; CDR2 reads FQGTGA. Full variable domain (rest looked up from reference TRBV7-3 and TRBJ1-4): GAGVSQTPSNKVTEKGKYVELRCDPISGHTALYWYRQSLGQGPEFLIYFQGTGAADDSGLPNDRFFAVRPEGSVSTLKIQRTERGDSAVYLCASSSSGGGEKLFFGSGTQLSVL.

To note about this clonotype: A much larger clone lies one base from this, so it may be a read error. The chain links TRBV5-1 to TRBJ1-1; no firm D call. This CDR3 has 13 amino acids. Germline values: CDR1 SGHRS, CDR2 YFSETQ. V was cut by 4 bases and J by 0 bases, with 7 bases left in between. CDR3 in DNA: TGCGCCAGCAGCACCTCAATGAACACTGAAGCTTTCTTT. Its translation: CASSTSMNTEAFF.

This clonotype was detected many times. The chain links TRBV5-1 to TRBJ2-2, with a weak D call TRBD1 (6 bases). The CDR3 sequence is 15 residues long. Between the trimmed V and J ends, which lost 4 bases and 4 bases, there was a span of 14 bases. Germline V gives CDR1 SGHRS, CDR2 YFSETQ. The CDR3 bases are TGCGCCAGCAGCCCGGGGACACGGACCACCGGGGAGCTGTTTTTT. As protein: CASSPGTRTTGELFF.

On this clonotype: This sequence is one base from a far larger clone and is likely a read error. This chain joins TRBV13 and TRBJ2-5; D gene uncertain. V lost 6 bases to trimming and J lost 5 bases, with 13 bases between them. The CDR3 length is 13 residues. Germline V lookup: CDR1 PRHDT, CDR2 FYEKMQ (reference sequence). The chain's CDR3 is CASSEGLGETQYF. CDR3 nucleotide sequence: TGTGCCAGCAGTGAAGGCCTCGGTGAGACCCAGTACTTC.

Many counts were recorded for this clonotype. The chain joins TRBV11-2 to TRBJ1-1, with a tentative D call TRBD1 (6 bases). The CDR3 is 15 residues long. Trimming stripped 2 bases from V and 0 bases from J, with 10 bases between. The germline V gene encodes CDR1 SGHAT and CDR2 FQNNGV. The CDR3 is CASSLLGTMNTEAFF. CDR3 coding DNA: TGTGCCAGCAGCTTACTGGGGACAATGAACACTGAAGCTTTCTTT.

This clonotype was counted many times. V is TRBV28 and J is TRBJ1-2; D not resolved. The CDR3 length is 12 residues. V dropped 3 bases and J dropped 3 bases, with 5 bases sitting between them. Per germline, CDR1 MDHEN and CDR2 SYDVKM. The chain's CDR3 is CASSLRDYGYTF. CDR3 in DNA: TGTGCCAGCAGTTTGAGGGACTATGGCTACACCTTC.

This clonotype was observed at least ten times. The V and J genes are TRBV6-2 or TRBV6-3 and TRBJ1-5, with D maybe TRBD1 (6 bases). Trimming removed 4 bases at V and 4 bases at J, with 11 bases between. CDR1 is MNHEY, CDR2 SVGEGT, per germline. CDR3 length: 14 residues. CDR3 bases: TGTGCCAGCAGTTCGACAGGTTATAATCAGCCCCAGCATTTT. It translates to CASSSTGYNQPQHF.

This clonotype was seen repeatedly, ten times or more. CDR3: CASSKIGDNQPQHF. CDR3 DNA sequence: TGTGCCAGCAGCAAGATAGGGGACAATCAGCCCCAGCATTTT. The gene calls are TRBV11-2 and TRBJ1-5, with D maybe TRBD1 (5 bases). The CDR3 length is 14 residues. The V end lost 5 bases, the J end lost 3 bases, and 11 bases lay between the germline ends. Germline values: CDR1 SGHAT, CDR2 FQNNGV.

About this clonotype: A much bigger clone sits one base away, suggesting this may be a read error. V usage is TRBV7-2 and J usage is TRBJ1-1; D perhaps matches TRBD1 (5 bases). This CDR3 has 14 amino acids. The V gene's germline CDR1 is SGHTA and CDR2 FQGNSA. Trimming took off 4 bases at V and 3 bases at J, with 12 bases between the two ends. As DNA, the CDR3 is TGTGCCAGCAGCTCCCACCCGGGGGACACTGAAGCTTTCTTT. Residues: CASSSHPGDTEAFF.

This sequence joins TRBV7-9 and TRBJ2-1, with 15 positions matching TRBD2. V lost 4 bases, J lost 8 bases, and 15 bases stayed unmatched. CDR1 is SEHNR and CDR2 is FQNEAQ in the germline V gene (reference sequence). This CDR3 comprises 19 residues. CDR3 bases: TGTGCCAGCAGCTCAGAGTGGGACGGACTAGCGGGGGGGTTAGATGAGCAGTTCTTC. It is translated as CASSSEWDGLAGGLDEQFF.

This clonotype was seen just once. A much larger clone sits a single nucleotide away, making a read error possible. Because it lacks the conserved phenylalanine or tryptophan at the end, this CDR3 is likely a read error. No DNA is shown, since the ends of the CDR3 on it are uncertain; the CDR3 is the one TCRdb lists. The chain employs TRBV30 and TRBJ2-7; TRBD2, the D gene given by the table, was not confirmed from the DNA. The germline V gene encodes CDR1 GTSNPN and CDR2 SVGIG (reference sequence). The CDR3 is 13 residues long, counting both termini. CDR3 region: CAWGMGTSGIEYY.

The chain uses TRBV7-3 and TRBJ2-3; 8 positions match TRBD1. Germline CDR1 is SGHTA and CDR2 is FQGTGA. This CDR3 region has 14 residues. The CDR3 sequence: CACSGGREADTQYF. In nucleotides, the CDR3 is TGTGCTTGCTCAGGGGGCAGGGAGGCTGACACGCAGTATTTT.

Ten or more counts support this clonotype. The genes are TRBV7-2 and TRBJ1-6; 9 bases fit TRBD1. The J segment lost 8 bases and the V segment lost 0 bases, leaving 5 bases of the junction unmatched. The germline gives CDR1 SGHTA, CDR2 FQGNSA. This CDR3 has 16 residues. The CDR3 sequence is CASSLAGQGWDSPLHF. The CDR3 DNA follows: TGTGCCAGCAGCTTAGCGGGACAGGGTTGGGATTCACCCCTCCACTTT.

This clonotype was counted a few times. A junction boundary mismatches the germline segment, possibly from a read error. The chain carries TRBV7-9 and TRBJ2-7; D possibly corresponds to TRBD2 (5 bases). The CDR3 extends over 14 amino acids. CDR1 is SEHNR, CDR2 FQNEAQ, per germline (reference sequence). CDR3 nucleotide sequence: TGTGCCAGCAGCTTAGGAGCGGTTTCCTACGGGCAGTACTTC. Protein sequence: CASSLGAVSYGQYF.

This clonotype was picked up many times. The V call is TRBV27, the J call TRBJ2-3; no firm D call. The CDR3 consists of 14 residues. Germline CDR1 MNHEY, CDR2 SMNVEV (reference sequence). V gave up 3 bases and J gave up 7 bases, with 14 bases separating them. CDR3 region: CASSFGYQGYTQYF. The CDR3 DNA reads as TGTGCCAGCAGTTTTGGCTACCAAGGATATACGCAGTATTTT.

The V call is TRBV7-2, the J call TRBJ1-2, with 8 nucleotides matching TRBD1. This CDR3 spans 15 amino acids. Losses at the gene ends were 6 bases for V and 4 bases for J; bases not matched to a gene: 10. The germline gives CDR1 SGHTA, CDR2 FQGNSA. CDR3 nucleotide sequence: TGTGCCAGCAGGGATCCGGGACAGGCAGCCTATGGCTACACCTTC. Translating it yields CASRDPGQAAYGYTF.

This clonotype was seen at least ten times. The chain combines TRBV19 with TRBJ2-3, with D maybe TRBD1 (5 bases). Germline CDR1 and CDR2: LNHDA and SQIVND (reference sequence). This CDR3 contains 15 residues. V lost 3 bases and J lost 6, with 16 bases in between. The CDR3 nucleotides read TGTGCCAGTAGTATTAGGGGTTCGGAAGACGATACGCAGTATTTT. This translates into CASSIRGSEDDTQYF.

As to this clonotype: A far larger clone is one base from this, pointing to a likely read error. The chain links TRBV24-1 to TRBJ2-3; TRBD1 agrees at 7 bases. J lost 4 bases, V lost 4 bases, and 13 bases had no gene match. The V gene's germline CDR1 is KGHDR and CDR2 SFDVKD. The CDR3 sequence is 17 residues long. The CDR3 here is CATSESGTVTLSDTQYF. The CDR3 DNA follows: TGTGCCACCAGTGAGTCGGGGACAGTAACTTTATCAGATACGCAGTATTTT.

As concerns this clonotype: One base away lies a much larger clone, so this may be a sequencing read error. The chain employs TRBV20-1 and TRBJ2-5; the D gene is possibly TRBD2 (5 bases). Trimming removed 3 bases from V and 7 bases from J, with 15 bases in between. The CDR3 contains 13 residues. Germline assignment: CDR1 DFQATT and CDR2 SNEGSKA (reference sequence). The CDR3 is CSASLNPRGTQYF. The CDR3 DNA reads TGCAGTGCTAGCCTTAACCCCCGGGGGACCCAGTACTTC.

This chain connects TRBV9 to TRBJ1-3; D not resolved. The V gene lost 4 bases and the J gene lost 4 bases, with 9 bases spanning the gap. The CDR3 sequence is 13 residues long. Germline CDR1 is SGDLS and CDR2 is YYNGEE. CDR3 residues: CASSTSGGNTIYF. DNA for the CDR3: TGTGCCAGCAGCACGAGCGGCGGAAACACCATATATTTT.